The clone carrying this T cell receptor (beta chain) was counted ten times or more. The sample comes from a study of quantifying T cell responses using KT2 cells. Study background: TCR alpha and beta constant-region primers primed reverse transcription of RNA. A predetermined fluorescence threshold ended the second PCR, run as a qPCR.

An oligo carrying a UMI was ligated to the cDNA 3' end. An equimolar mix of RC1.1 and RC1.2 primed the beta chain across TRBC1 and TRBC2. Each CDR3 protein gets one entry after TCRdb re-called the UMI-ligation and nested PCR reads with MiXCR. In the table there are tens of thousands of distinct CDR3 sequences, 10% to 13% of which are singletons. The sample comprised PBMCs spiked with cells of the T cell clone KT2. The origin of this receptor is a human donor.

The chain's CDR3 is CSARGLAKNTGELFF. The CDR3 nucleotides read TGCAGTGCTAGAGGGCTAGCGAAGAACACCGGGGAGCTGTTTTTT. This chain uses TRBV20-1 with TRBJ2-2; D possibly corresponds to TRBD2 (6 bases). Trimming left V 1 base short and J 1 base short, with 10 bases between. The CDR3 is 15 residues long. Germline lookup yields CDR1 DFQATT and CDR2 SNEGSKA (reference sequence).